The 31 T cell receptor beta chains listed next were all sequenced from one sample in a study of T cells after yellow fever vaccination. Each CDR3 protein is one row after TCRdb ran MiXCR on the 5' RACE reads. Of approximately 580,000 distinct CDR3 sequences listed, about a sixth are singletons. Source: PBMCs, taken 4 to 6 days after the first yellow fever vaccination. Source of these receptors: a man younger than 30 who received the YFV17D yellow fever vaccine.

The sample holds many counts of this clonotype. The chain combines TRBV10-3 with TRBJ1-4; a possible D gene is TRBD1 (6 bases). The germline V and J ends were trimmed by 10 bases and 4 bases, with 13 bases remaining between them. The CDR3 consists of 13 residues. From germline, CDR1 is ENHRY and CDR2 SYGVKD. CDR3 amino acids: CATVDRYNEKLFF. The CDR3 coding sequence is TGTGCCACCGTGGACAGATATAATGAAAAACTGTTTTTT.

A single count supports this clonotype. The chain has TRBV6-1 and TRBJ2-7; D remains ambiguous. Germline values: CDR1 MNHNS, CDR2 SASEGT. Trimming cost V 2 bases and J 6 bases, with 11 bases left between them. The CDR3 is 13 amino acids. The chain's CDR3 is CASSEKDRSEQYF. CDR3 nucleotide sequence: TGTGCCAGCAGTGAAAAGGACCGCTCCGAGCAGTACTTC.

V gene TRBV30 combines with J gene TRBJ2-5, with D possibly TRBD2 on 5 matching bases. The ends were cut back, 1 base at V and 1 base at J, with 7 bases in the middle. This CDR3 is 13 amino acids long. The germline V gene encodes CDR1 GTSNPN and CDR2 SVGIG (reference sequence). CDR3 DNA: TGTGCCTGGAGTGCGACTACCCAAGAGACCCAGTACTTC. Protein sequence: CAWSATTQETQYF.

The table lists this clonotype with a few counts. The chain links TRBV19 to TRBJ2-1; 8 bases agree with TRBD2. Germline V gene sequence: CDR1 LNHDA, CDR2 SQIVND (reference sequence). The CDR3 is 14 residues long. The junction had 19 bases not matched to a gene; V was cut back by 10 bases and J by 14 bases. In nucleotides, the CDR3 is TGTGCCACCATTCCTTCCGGGGGGGCGGAAAGAGAGTTCTTC. Translating it yields CATIPSGGAEREFF.

This clonotype was seen only a few times. This chain links TRBV3-1 with TRBJ1-6; perhaps TRBD1 as D (5 bases). This CDR3 is 15 amino acids long. Trimming removed 2 bases from V and 7 bases from J, with 12 bases in between. Per the germline V gene, CDR1 is LGHDT and CDR2 is YNNKEL (reference sequence). CDR3 loop: CASSQTWAGNSPLHF. Written as DNA, the CDR3 is TGTGCCAGCAGCCAAACTTGGGCAGGGAATTCACCCCTCCACTTT.

This clonotype appeared a few times. V gene TRBV5-1 combines with J gene TRBJ2-3, with a weak D call TRBD1 (6 bases). The length of the CDR3 is 15 residues. V lost 3 bases to trimming and J lost 3 bases, with 14 bases between them. The germline gives CDR1 SGHRS, CDR2 YFSETQ. CDR3 protein: CASSSRTEGTDTQYF. The DNA of the CDR3 is TGCGCCAGCAGCTCCCGGACAGAGGGAACAGATACGCAGTATTTT.

This clonotype was counted a few times. CDR3 sequence: CATGLRVYNEQFF. In DNA form, the CDR3 reads TGTGCCACGGGACTACGGGTTTACAATGAGCAGTTCTTC. The rearrangement links TRBV12-3 or TRBV12-4 to TRBJ2-1; 7 bases line up with TRBD2. The V segment lost 10 bases and the J segment 4 bases; nucleotides outside the gene matches: 7. The CDR3 loop spans 13 amino acids.

V gene TRBV15 combines with J gene TRBJ2-5; D possibly corresponds to TRBD1 (5 bases). The germline gives CDR1 LNHNV, CDR2 YYDKDF (reference sequence). Trimming pared 0 bases from V and 5 bases from J, leaving 13 bases between. CDR3 length: 15 residues. CDR3 in DNA: TGTGCCACCAGCAGAGATAGAGATGGGGCGGAGACCCAGTACTTC. Amino acids: CATSRDRDGAETQYF.

This chain joins TRBV4-3 and TRBJ2-1; D is perhaps TRBD1 (6 bases). The CDR3 totals 16 residues. Trimming stripped 4 bases from V and 2 bases from J, with 15 bases between. The germline gives CDR1 LGHNA, CDR2 YSLEER. The CDR3 DNA reads TGCGCCAGCAGCCGTCAGCGACAGGCGCCCTACAATGAGCAGTTCTTC. Translating it yields CASSRQRQAPYNEQFF.

The chain combines TRBV5-1 with TRBJ2-7; tentatively, D is TRBD1 (7 bases). This CDR3 has 15 residues. V lost 3 bases to trimming and J lost 1 base, with 14 bases between them. CDR1 is SGHRS, CDR2 YFSETQ, per germline. The CDR3 reads CASSWGDSRSYEQYV. For the CDR3, the DNA is TGCGCCAGCAGCTGGGGGGACAGTCGGTCCTACGAGCAGTACGTC.

CDR3 protein: CSARNRGWDTQYF. The CDR3 region has the DNA TGCAGTGCTAGAAACAGAGGTTGGGATACGCAGTATTTT. The V call is TRBV20-1, the J call TRBJ2-3, with D unclear. V lost 2 bases and J lost 6, with 12 bases in between. The CDR3 contains 13 residues. Germline CDR1 and CDR2: DFQATT and SNEGSKA (reference sequence).

The chain combines TRBV10-3 with TRBJ1-5; no firm D call. Trimming left V 2 bases short and J 0 bases short, with 5 bases between. The CDR3 consists of 14 residues. Germline V gene lookup returns CDR1 ENHRY and CDR2 SYGVKD. This CDR3 is CAISEGVSNQPQHF. CDR3 bases: TGTGCCATCAGTGAGGGAGTTAGCAATCAGCCCCAGCATTTT.

The chain has TRBV15 and TRBJ2-7, with D possibly matching TRBD2 (5 bases). Between the trimmed V and J ends, which lost 0 bases and 0 bases, there was a span of 12 bases. Germline V lookup: CDR1 LNHNV, CDR2 YYDKDF (reference sequence). The CDR3 is 16 amino acids. The CDR3 region has the DNA TGTGCCACCAGCAGAGAGGGGATAGGGAGCTCCTACGAGCAGTACTTC. Its protein is CATSREGIGSSYEQYF.

This clonotype was detected only a few times. The chain carries TRBV6-2 or TRBV6-3 and TRBJ2-2; D is unclear. Trimming stripped 2 bases from V and 7 bases from J, with 11 bases between. There are 14 residues in the CDR3. Germline loops: CDR1 MNHEY, CDR2 SVGEGT. The CDR3 reads CASSYVAAVGELFF. The CDR3 DNA is TGTGCCAGCAGTTACGTCGCGGCTGTCGGGGAGCTGTTTTTT.

The chain combines TRBV29-1 with TRBJ2-1, with 8 bases matching TRBD1. J lost 8 bases, V lost 4 bases, and 16 bases had no gene match. This CDR3 region has 16 residues. Per the germline V gene, CDR1 is SQVTM and CDR2 is ANQGSEA. The CDR3 DNA sequence: TGCAGCGTTGCCTCCCGCCGGGACAGGCCGGGCGATGAGCAGTTCTTC. It translates to CSVASRRDRPGDEQFF.

The rearrangement uses TRBV20-1 and TRBJ2-7; D may be TRBD1 (5 bases). The V end was cut by 5 bases, the J end by 2 bases, with 16 bases between. The CDR3 length is 14 residues. The V gene's germline CDR1 is DFQATT and CDR2 SNEGSKA (reference sequence). CDR3 loop: CSAQRSQGTYEQYF. CDR3 DNA sequence: TGCAGTGCTCAAAGGTCCCAGGGCACCTACGAGCAGTACTTC.

This clonotype was detected a few times. The V and J genes are TRBV7-9 and TRBJ1-2; D possibly corresponds to TRBD1 (5 bases). Germline assignment: CDR1 SEHNR and CDR2 FQNEAQ (reference sequence). The CDR3 sequence is 14 residues long. V was trimmed by 0 bases and J by 8 bases, leaving 13 bases between them. The CDR3 loop is CASSLAGTYRGYTF. DNA for the CDR3: TGTGCCAGCAGCTTAGCCGGGACCTACAGGGGCTACACCTTC.

The chain has TRBV21-1 and TRBJ2-2; the D call TRBD1 from the table was never checked on the DNA. TRBV21-1 is a documented pseudogene. This CDR3 has 15 residues. CDR3 in amino acids: CASSARPQGPGELFF. Here the CDR3 DNA reads TGTGCCAGCAGCGCCCGTCCACAGGGGCCTGGGGAGCTGTTTTTT.

This sequence joins TRBV6-5 and TRBJ2-7, with TRBD1 identical over 8 bases. Germline V gene sequence: CDR1 MNHEY, CDR2 SVGAGI. Unmatched junction bases numbered 2, after V lost 2 bases and J lost 2 bases. CDR3 length: 14 residues. CDR3 bases: TGTGCCAGCAGTTACAGGGACAGGCCCTACGAGCAGTACGTC. It encodes CASSYRDRPYEQYV.

This sequence joins TRBV10-3 and TRBJ2-3, with D perhaps matching TRBD2 (6 bases). The CDR3 is 14 amino acids. Germline V gene sequence: CDR1 ENHRY, CDR2 SYGVKD. V was pared by 2 bases and J by 0 bases, with 6 bases between. The CDR3 sequence: CAISERESTDTQYF. The DNA for the CDR3 is TGTGCCATCAGTGAGCGGGAGAGCACAGATACGCAGTATTTT.

The gene calls are TRBV7-2 and TRBJ2-7, with 12 bases aligning to TRBD2. The CDR3 is 14 residues long. The ends lost 5 bases at V and 2 bases at J; junction bases unmatched: 1. Germline CDR1 SGHTA, CDR2 FQGNSA. The CDR3 region has the DNA TGTGCCAGCAGCAGACTAGCGGGGGCCTACGAGCAGTACTTC. Translated, it gives CASSRLAGAYEQYF.

This clonotype came up many times. CDR3 residues: CASSFRKNTEAFF. DNA for the CDR3: TGCGCCAGCAGCTTCAGGAAGAACACTGAAGCTTTCTTT. This chain joins TRBV5-1 and TRBJ1-1; no clear D gene. The CDR3 covers 13 residues. Germline V gives CDR1 SGHRS, CDR2 YFSETQ. V was clipped by 2 bases and J by 1 base, with 6 bases between them.

This clonotype was counted between two and nine times. J is TRBJ2-2 and V is TRBV11-1; tentatively, D is TRBD1 or TRBD2 (5 bases each). CDR3 length: 20 residues. V was clipped by 5 bases and J by 2 bases, with 27 bases between them. CDR1 is SGHAT, CDR2 FQDESV, per germline (reference sequence). CDR3 nucleotide sequence: TGTGCCAGCAGCCCGGTGGGGACCGCTCTCCTGAAGGTTAACACCGGGGAGCTGTTTTTT. It is translated as CASSPVGTALLKVNTGELFF.

The rearrangement uses TRBV9 and TRBJ2-5; 9 bases map to TRBD1. The length of the CDR3 is 17 residues. Germline values: CDR1 SGDLS, CDR2 YYNGEE. The V and J ends lost 0 bases and 0 bases, in that order; junction bases with no gene match: 6. The CDR3 reads CASSVGPGQGYQETQYF. In nucleotides, the CDR3 is TGTGCCAGCAGCGTAGGGCCTGGACAGGGGTACCAAGAGACCCAGTACTTC.

The V call is TRBV29-1, the J call TRBJ2-7; weak D call: TRBD1 (6 bases). The V gene lost 4 bases and the J gene lost 1 base, with 14 bases spanning the gap. Germline V gene lookup returns CDR1 SQVTM and CDR2 ANQGSEA. This CDR3 comprises 14 residues. The CDR3: CSVVFSQGSYEQYF. The CDR3 coding sequence is TGCAGCGTTGTATTTTCACAGGGTTCCTACGAGCAGTACTTC.

V gene TRBV27 combines with J gene TRBJ2-7, with D maybe TRBD1 (5 bases). Germline V lookup: CDR1 MNHEY, CDR2 SMNVEV (reference sequence). There are 15 residues in the CDR3. Between the trimmed V and J ends, which lost 5 bases and 7 bases, there was a span of 21 bases. CDR3 loop: CASSPLRQLPGEQYF. Here the CDR3 DNA reads TGTGCCAGCAGTCCCCTCAGACAGCTCCCCGGGGAGCAGTACTTC.

CDR3 DNA: TGTGCCAGCTCACCGAACCTAGGAGGGGAGGGAGGTCACTCCTACGAGCAGTACTTC. It yields the protein CASSPNLGGEGGHSYEQYF. This rearrangement joins TRBV18 to TRBJ2-7, with 7 bases aligning to TRBD2. Germline CDR1 reads KGHSH; CDR2 reads LQKENI. The CDR3 spans 19 residues. V was clipped by 3 bases and J by 0 bases; unmatched bases: 17.

The gene calls are TRBV5-1 and TRBJ2-6; tentatively, D is TRBD1 or TRBD2 (6 bases each). The germline CDR1 and CDR2 sequences are SGHRS and YFSETQ. This CDR3 is 14 amino acids long. The DNA of the CDR3 is TGCGTCCCGTGGGGGGCGGCTGGGGCCAACGTCCTGACTTTC. It specifies CVPWGAAGANVLTF. Full variable domain (outside the CDR3, taken from reference TRBV5-1 and TRBJ2-6): KAGVTQTPRYLIKTRGQQVTLSCSPISGHRSVSWYQQTPGQGLQFLFEYFSETQRNKGNFPGRFSGRQFSNSRSEMNVSTLELGDSALYLCVPWGAAGANVLTFGAGSRLTVL.

This clonotype was recorded a few times. V gene TRBV7-2 combines with J gene TRBJ2-3; 12 nucleotides align to TRBD2. This CDR3 comprises 16 residues. CDR1 and CDR2 (germline): SGHTA, FQGNSA. V lost 5 bases to trimming and J lost 2 bases; unmatched junction nucleotides: 5. The CDR3 coding sequence is TGTGCCAGCAGCCCTTGGACTAGCGGGGTCACAGATACGCAGTATTTT. Its protein is CASSPWTSGVTDTQYF. Supplemented by reference TRBV7-2 and TRBJ2-3, the full variable domain reads GAGVSQSPSNKVTEKGKDVELRCDPISGHTALYWYRQSLGQGLEFLIYFQGNSAPDKSGLPSDRFSAERTGGSVSTLTIQRTQQEDSAVYLCASSPWTSGVTDTQYFGPGTRLTVL.

The chain employs TRBV9 and TRBJ2-3; D possibly matches TRBD1 or TRBD2 (5 bases each). This CDR3 is built from 13 residues. V was shortened by 1 base and J by 5 bases, with 8 bases between the two germline ends. CDR1 SGDLS and CDR2 YYNGEE come from the germline V gene. Here the CDR3 reads CASSVIGGDTQYF. Here the CDR3 DNA reads TGTGCCAGCAGCGTAATTGGGGGAGATACGCAGTATTTT.

This sequence joins TRBV6-4 and TRBJ2-5, with 9 positions matching TRBD2. The CDR3 extends over 16 amino acids. In germline, CDR1 is MRHNA, CDR2 SNTAGT. The ends lost 1 base at V and 4 bases at J; junction bases unmatched: 7. The CDR3 loop reads CASSDWSGGSAETQYF. As DNA, the CDR3 is TGTGCCAGCAGTGACTGGAGCGGGGGGTCGGCAGAGACCCAGTACTTC.